This T cell receptor beta chain was profiled in a study of blood T cell repertoires in COVID-19. Germline V gives CDR1 SGHTA, CDR2 FQGNSA. The V gene end was trimmed by 5 bases and the J gene end by 0 bases; junction bases not matched to a gene: 4. The CDR3 is made up of 15 amino acids. Per the original data handling: The authors estimated nucleated cell counts from reference gene primer amplification. The protocol was immunoSEQ multiplex PCR, while the TCRdb copy is restricted to in-frame clones and leaves out a portion. From that table come the V and J calls and clone size; the DNA was used to work out D and trimming. The repertoire holds around 180,000 clones, with under 80% as singletons.

V gene TRBV7-2 combines with J gene TRBJ2-3, with TRBD2 identical over 8 bases. The sequenced sample was peripheral blood. The source is an elderly woman with acute or convalescent COVID-19. The CDR3 reads CASSPVAGSTDTQYF. CDR3 nucleotide sequence: TGTGCCAGCAGCCCAGTAGCGGGGAGCACAGATACGCAGTATTTT.